The TCR beta chain under discussion was sequenced for a study of cytomegalovirus exposure and HLA in healthy donors. Study-level findings and limits: Cytomegalovirus association was assigned to some 160 TCR beta chains.

The donors were part of the approximately 120-subject validation cohort, which stood apart from the approximately 640-subject first cohort. With respect to this clone: What it recognizes is unknown.

Sequenced by immunoSEQ multiplex PCR; TCRdb stores in-frame clones only, minus some. The sample carries under 65,000 clones, roughly nine tenths recorded once. The CDR3 consists of 14 residues. CDR1 and CDR2 from the germline V gene are SGDLS and YYNGEE. The V end lost 0 bases, the J end lost 5 bases, and 11 bases lay between the germline ends. The receptor was isolated from a young woman in good health and CMV-seropositive. The sequencing input was PBMCs. The V call is TRBV9, the J call TRBJ2-5; a weak D match, TRBD1 (6 bases). The CDR3 reads CASSVVGAGETQYF. The CDR3 DNA reads TGTGCCAGCAGCGTAGTGGGGGCAGGGGAGACCCAGTACTTC. Drawing the rest from reference TRBV9 and TRBJ2-5, the complete variable domain is DSGVTQTPKHLITATGQRVTLRCSPRSGDLSVYWYQQSLDQGLQFLIQYYNGEERAKGNILERFSAQQFPDLHSELNLSSLELGDSALYFCASSVVGAGETQYFGPGTRLLVL.